This T cell receptor beta chain was sequenced in a study of regulatory T cells in long-lasting Graves disease. A single count supports this clonotype. This CDR3 has 19 amino acids. Trimming took off 5 bases at V and 0 bases at J, with 23 bases between the two ends. Germline CDR1 and CDR2: ENHRY and SYGVKD. Through Arm-PCR of CDR3 regions and iRepertoire HTBI primers, TCR beta libraries were built. MiXCR was run by TCRdb on the multiplex PCR reads, yielding one entry per CDR3 protein. The sample includes under 450,000 distinct CDR3 sequences, 20% to 25% of them seen just once. Sample time point: persistent/refractory GD, antithyroid drugs over 5 years with positive TRAb. Extracted PBMC RNA gave rise to the TCR library.

This rearrangement joins TRBV10-3 to TRBJ2-1; D might be TRBD2 (6 bases). The TCR was taken from a middle-aged woman with Graves disease. The sequencing used peripheral blood mononuclear cells (PBMCs), collected when the disease was refractory, from a patient treated with antithyroid drugs. The CDR3 region is CAISPTGSLLMFSYNEQFF. CDR3 DNA sequence: TGTGCCATCAGTCCCACCGGGAGCCTACTGATGTTCTCCTACAATGAGCAGTTCTTC.